This TCR beta chain was sequenced during a study of T cell responses to AZD1222 COVID-19 vaccine. Germline CDR1 reads MNHNY; CDR2 reads SVGAGI (reference sequence). V shed 6 bases and J shed 5 bases, with 10 bases lying between them. CDR3 size: 12 residues. TCRdb's copy holds only in-frame clones and misses some; the assay was immunoSEQ multiplex PCR. The repertoire has roughly 180,000 clones, 90% to 95% of them found once; the top ten carry under 4%. Study-level points and caveats: Recipients of two AZD1222 doses showed rising Spike-specific TCR breadth and depth. Among AZD1222 vaccinees, only five to seven were seropositive at baseline.

Of note for this clone: Its antigen remains unknown.

Sequenced material: peripheral blood, taken 28 days after the second AZD1222 dose. The source of this sequence is an adult who received the AZD1222 COVID-19 vaccine. V usage is TRBV6-6 and J usage is TRBJ1-2; TRBD1 is a possible D gene (5 bases). The CDR3 DNA follows: TGTGCCAGCAGAGAGGGGCCATATGGCTACACCTTC. As protein: CASREGPYGYTF.